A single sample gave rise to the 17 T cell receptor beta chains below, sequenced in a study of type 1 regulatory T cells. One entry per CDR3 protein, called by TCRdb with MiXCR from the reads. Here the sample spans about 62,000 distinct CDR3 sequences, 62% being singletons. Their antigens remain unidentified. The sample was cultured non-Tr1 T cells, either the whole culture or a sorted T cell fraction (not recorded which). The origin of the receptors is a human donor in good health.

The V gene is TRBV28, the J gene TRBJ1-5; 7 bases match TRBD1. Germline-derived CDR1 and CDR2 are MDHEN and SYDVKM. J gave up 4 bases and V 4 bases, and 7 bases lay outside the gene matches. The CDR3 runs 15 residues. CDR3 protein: CASSYYQQGNQPQHF. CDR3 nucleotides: TGTGCCAGCAGTTACTATCAACAGGGGAATCAGCCCCAGCATTTT.

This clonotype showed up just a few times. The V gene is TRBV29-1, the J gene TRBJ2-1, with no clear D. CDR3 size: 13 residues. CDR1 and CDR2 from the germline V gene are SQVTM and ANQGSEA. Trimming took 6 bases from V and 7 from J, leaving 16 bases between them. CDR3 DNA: TGCAGCGTCGGAAATAACCTAGGGAATGAGCAGTTCTTC. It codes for CSVGNNLGNEQFF.

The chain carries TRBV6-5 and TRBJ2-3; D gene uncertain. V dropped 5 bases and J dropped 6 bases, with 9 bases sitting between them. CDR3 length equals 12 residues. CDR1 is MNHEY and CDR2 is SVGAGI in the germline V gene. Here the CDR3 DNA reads TGTGCCAGCAGTCCTGGAAGGGATACGCAGTATTTT. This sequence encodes CASSPGRDTQYF.

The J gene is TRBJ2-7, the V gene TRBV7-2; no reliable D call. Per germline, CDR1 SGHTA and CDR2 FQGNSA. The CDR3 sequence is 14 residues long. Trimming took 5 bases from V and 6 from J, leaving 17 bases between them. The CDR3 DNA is TGTGCCAGCAGCCCCCCGACCGCGCTGAGCGAGCAGTACTTC. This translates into CASSPPTALSEQYF.

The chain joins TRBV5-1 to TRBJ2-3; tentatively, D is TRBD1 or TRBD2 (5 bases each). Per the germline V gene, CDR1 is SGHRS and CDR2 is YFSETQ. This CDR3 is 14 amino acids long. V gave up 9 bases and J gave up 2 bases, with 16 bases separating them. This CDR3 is CATRGAGNTDTQYF. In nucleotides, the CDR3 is TGCGCCACCAGAGGGGCAGGAAACACAGATACGCAGTATTTT.

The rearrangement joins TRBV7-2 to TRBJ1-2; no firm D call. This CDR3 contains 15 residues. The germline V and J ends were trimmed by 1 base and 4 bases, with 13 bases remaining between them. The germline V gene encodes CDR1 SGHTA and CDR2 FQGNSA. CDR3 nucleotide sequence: TGTGCCAGCAGCTTAGATCAGGTCTTCGGCTATGGCTACACCTTC. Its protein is CASSLDQVFGYGYTF.

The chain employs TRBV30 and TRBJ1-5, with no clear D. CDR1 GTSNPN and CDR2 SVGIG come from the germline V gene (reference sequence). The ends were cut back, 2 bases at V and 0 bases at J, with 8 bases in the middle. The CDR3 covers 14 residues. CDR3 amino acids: CAWSSLNSNQPQHF. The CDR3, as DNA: TGTGCCTGGAGTTCCCTAAATAGCAATCAGCCCCAGCATTTT.

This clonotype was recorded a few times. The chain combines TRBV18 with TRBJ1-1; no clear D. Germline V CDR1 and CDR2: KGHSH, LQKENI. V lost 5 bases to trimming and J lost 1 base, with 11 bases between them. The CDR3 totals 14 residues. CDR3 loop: CASSSERPNTEAFF. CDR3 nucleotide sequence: TGTGCCAGCTCATCGGAAAGGCCGAACACTGAAGCTTTCTTT.

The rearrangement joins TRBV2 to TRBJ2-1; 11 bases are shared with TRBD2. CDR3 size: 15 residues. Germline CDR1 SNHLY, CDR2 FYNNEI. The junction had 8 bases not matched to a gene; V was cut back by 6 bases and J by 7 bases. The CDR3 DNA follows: TGTGCCAGCAGCCAACTAGCGGGAGTTCCGAATGAGCAGTTCTTC. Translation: CASSQLAGVPNEQFF.

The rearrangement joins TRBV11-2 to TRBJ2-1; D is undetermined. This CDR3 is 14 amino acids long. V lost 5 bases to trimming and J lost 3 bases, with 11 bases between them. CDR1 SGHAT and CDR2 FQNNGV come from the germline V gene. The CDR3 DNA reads TGTGCCAGCAGCACACTACCAGGCTACAATGAGCAGTTCTTC. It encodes CASSTLPGYNEQFF.

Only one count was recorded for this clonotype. The CDR3 protein is CASSQDRGNNQPQHF. CDR3 nucleotide sequence: TGTGCCAGCAGCCAAGATAGGGGCAACAATCAGCCCCAGCATTTT. V is TRBV4-2 and J is TRBJ1-5; D possibly corresponds to TRBD1 (5 bases). From germline, CDR1 is LGHNA and CDR2 YNFKEQ. V dropped 0 bases and J dropped 3 bases, with 9 bases sitting between them. The CDR3 extends over 15 amino acids.

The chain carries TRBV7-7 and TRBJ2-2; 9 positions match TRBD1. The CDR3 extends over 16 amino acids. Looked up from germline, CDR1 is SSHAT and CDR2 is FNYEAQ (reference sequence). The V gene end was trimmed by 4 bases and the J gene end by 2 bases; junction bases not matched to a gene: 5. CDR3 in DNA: TGTGCCAGCAGCTATAGGACAGGGGAAAACACCGGGGAGCTGTTTTTT. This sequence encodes CASSYRTGENTGELFF.

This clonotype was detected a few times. The CDR3 nucleotides read TGTGCCAGCAGTGAAGCGCCTACGATTCGGGCTTTCTTT. Its protein product is CASSEAPTIRAFF. The chain links TRBV6-1 to TRBJ1-1, with no clear D. Germline assignment: CDR1 MNHNS and CDR2 SASEGT. There are 13 residues in the CDR3. Deletions cut 0 bases from V and 11 bases from J, with 13 bases between.

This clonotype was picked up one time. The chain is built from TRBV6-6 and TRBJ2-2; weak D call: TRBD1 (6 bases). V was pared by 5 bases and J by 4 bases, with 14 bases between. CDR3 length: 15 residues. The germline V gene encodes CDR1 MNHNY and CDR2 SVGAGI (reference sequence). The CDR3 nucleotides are TGTGCCAGCAGTGGCCACAGGGAAGGCACCGGGGAGCTGTTTTTT. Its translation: CASSGHREGTGELFF.

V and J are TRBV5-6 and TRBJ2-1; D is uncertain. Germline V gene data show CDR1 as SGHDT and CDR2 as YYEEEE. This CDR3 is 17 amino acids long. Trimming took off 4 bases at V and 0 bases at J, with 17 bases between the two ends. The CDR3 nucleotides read TGTGCCAGCAGCCGTCCTCCTGGCGCGAGCTCCTACAATGAGCAGTTCTTC. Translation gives CASSRPPGASSYNEQFF.

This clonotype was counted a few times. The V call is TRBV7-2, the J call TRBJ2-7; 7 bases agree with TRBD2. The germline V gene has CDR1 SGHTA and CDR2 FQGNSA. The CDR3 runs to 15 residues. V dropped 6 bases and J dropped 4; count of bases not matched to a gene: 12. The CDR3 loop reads CASSLSAGVGYEQYF. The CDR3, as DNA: TGTGCCAGCAGTCTTTCGGCGGGAGTCGGGTACGAGCAGTACTTC.

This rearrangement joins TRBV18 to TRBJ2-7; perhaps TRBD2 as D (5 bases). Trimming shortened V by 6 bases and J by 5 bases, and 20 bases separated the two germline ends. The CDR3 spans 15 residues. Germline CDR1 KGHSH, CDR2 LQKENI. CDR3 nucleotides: TGTGCCAGCTCGCCCCGGAGTGAGGGTCGGAACGAGCAGTACTTC. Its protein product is CASSPRSEGRNEQYF.